A single sample is the source of the 19 T cell receptor beta chains below, sequenced in a study of T cell responses to AZD1222 COVID-19 vaccine. The repertoire was sequenced with immunoSEQ multiplex PCR; TCRdb's copy has only in-frame clones and lacks some. The table records around 160,000 clones, 90% to 95% of them present only once. This material consisted of peripheral blood, taken on day 0 of MenACWY control vaccination. The receptors derive from an adult in good health.

This clone has just a few counts. The rearrangement joins TRBV3-1 (or the pseudogene TRBV3-2) to TRBJ2-2; no clear D. The CDR3 contains 18 residues. Germline V lookup: CDR1 LGHDT, CDR2 YNNKEL (reference sequence). Deletions cut 1 base from V and 0 bases from J, with 15 bases between. In DNA, the CDR3 is TGTGCCAGCAGCCAAGGGTCCCGAGACGTCACGAACACCGGGGAGCTGTTTTTT. It encodes CASSQGSRDVTNTGELFF.

The CDR3 protein is CASSLVGQGDQPQHF. The CDR3, as DNA: TGCGCCAGCAGCTTGGTGGGACAGGGAGATCAGCCCCAGCATTTT. The chain carries TRBV5-1 and TRBJ1-5; 9 nucleotides line up with TRBD1. This CDR3 has 15 residues. From germline, CDR1 is SGHRS and CDR2 YFSETQ. V was clipped by 0 bases and J by 5 bases; unmatched bases: 3. Filled out from reference TRBV5-1 and TRBJ1-5, the complete variable domain reads KAGVTQTPRYLIKTRGQQVTLSCSPISGHRSVSWYQQTPGQGLQFLFEYFSETQRNKGNFPGRFSGRQFSNSRSEMNVSTLELGDSALYLCASSLVGQGDQPQHFGDGTRLSIL.

This sequence joins TRBV7-9 and TRBJ2-3; TRBD2 agrees at 7 bases. V trimming: 3 bases; J trimming: 2 bases; junction bases outside the gene matches: 8. The V gene's germline CDR1 is SEHNR and CDR2 FQNEAQ (reference sequence). The CDR3 totals 16 residues. DNA of the CDR3: TGTGCCAGCAGCTTTAAATTGGGAGGGGACACAGATACGCAGTATTTT. Its protein is CASSFKLGGDTDTQYF.

The chain has TRBV28 and TRBJ2-7; D might be TRBD1 (6 bases). Germline CDR1 MDHEN, CDR2 SYDVKM. Trimming removed 8 bases at V and 1 base at J, with 18 bases between. This CDR3 spans 15 amino acids. This CDR3 is CASLPGHRNSYEQYF. DNA of the CDR3: TGTGCCAGCCTTCCGGGACACCGAAATTCCTACGAGCAGTACTTC.

V is TRBV28 and J is TRBJ1-1; possibly TRBD1 for D (6 bases). Germline V gives CDR1 MDHEN, CDR2 SYDVKM. The CDR3 is 15 residues long. The V end was cut by 3 bases, the J end by 5 bases, with 16 bases between. CDR3 amino acids: CASSLGGGWRTEAFF. As DNA, the CDR3 is TGTGCCAGCAGTTTGGGGGGCGGCTGGCGTACTGAAGCTTTCTTT.

This CDR3 is CASSLTAGNTEAFF. CDR3 in DNA: TGTGCCAGCAGCTTAACCGCGGGGAACACTGAAGCTTTCTTT. This chain links TRBV7-6 with TRBJ1-1; D gene ambiguous. This CDR3 has 14 residues. V was cut by 2 bases and J by 1 base, with 8 bases left in between. Germline-derived CDR1 and CDR2 are SGHVS and FNYEAQ.

This clone was recorded a few times. J is TRBJ1-2 and V is TRBV7-9; D perhaps matches TRBD1 (6 bases). CDR1 is SEHNR and CDR2 is FQNEAQ in the germline V gene (reference sequence). The V end was cut by 5 bases, the J end by 7 bases, with 17 bases between. This CDR3 region has 14 residues. CDR3 bases: TGTGCCAGCAGCCAGGCGGGGGGCGAGGGTGGCTACACCTTC. This codes for CASSQAGGEGGYTF.

The chain recombines TRBV7-8 with TRBJ1-1; weak D call: TRBD1 (5 bases). This CDR3 contains 14 residues. Deletions cut 4 bases from V and 2 bases from J, with 11 bases between. Germline values: CDR1 SGHVS, CDR2 FQNEAQ. DNA of the CDR3: TGTGCCAGCAGCTGGGGGAGGGGTAACACTGAAGCTTTCTTT. This sequence encodes CASSWGRGNTEAFF.

This clone was seen more than once but under ten times. The chain is built from TRBV5-6 and TRBJ1-5; D remains ambiguous. The ends were cut back, 4 bases at V and 4 bases at J, with 15 bases in the middle. Germline V gene lookup returns CDR1 SGHDT and CDR2 YYEEEE. The CDR3 is 15 residues long. CDR3 in amino acids: CASSMTPAGNQPQHF. CDR3 DNA: TGTGCCAGCAGCATGACCCCAGCCGGAAATCAGCCCCAGCATTTT. The full variable domain, with the rest looked up from reference TRBV5-6 and TRBJ1-5, is DAGVTQSPTHLIKTRGQQVTLRCSPKSGHDTVSWYQQALGQGPQFIFQYYEEEERQRGNFPDRFSGHQFPNYSSELNVNALLLGDSALYLCASSMTPAGNQPQHFGDGTRLSIL.

This clone was counted once. CDR3 sequence (DNA): TGTGCCAGTAGCCCCCACAACGCGAACACCGGGGAGCTGTTTTTT. It yields the protein CASSPHNANTGELFF. This chain uses TRBV19 with TRBJ2-2; D call uncertain. Germline CDR1 reads LNHDA; CDR2 reads SQIVND (reference sequence). The CDR3 sequence is 15 residues long. Deletions cut 6 bases from V and 0 bases from J, with 11 bases between.

The chain combines TRBV4-2 with TRBJ2-3; 8 bases map to TRBD2. Germline V lookup: CDR1 LGHNA, CDR2 YNFKEQ. The CDR3 covers 16 residues. The ends lost 4 bases at V and 5 bases at J; junction bases unmatched: 11. The CDR3 sequence: CASSPLGSGSLDTQYF. The DNA for the CDR3 is TGTGCCAGCAGCCCCCTTGGCAGCGGGAGTTTAGATACGCAGTATTTT.

V usage is TRBV10-3 and J usage is TRBJ1-5; 7 bases map to TRBD1. The ends lost 2 bases at V and 5 bases at J; junction bases unmatched: 12. CDR1 is ENHRY and CDR2 is SYGVKD in the germline V gene. The CDR3 loop spans 17 amino acids. Here the CDR3 reads CAISEDLTGEGHQPQHF. The CDR3 region has the DNA TGTGCCATCAGTGAGGACCTTACAGGGGAAGGTCATCAGCCCCAGCATTTT.

CDR3 protein: CASSLSPGQALRSSGNTIYF. The DNA of the CDR3 is TGTGCCAGCAGTTTGTCTCCCGGCCAGGCCCTCCGAAGCTCTGGAAACACCATATATTTT. The V and J genes are TRBV28 and TRBJ1-3; D is uncertain. Per germline, CDR1 MDHEN and CDR2 SYDVKM. CDR3 length: 20 residues. Trimming pared 3 bases from V and 0 bases from J, leaving 24 bases between.

The gene calls are TRBV5-4 and TRBJ1-1; 7 bases align to TRBD1. V shed 5 bases, J shed 1 base, and the junction held 2 bases outside the gene matches. The CDR3 length is 13 residues. Germline CDR1 is SGHNT and CDR2 is YYREEE (reference sequence). CDR3 DNA sequence: TGTGCCAGCAGTGGACAGGAGAACACTGAAGCTTTCTTT. Amino acid sequence: CASSGQENTEAFF.

V usage is TRBV9 and J usage is TRBJ2-7, with D possibly TRBD1 on 5 matching bases. The CDR3 runs to 14 residues. Germline CDR1 SGDLS, CDR2 YYNGEE. Deletions cut 0 bases from V and 5 bases from J, with 12 bases between. The CDR3 loop reads CASSVGSSGNEQYF. CDR3 DNA sequence: TGTGCCAGCAGCGTAGGGTCATCAGGGAACGAGCAGTACTTC.

This clone occurred once. The J gene is TRBJ1-2, the V gene TRBV5-1; D is ambiguous. Germline assignment: CDR1 SGHRS and CDR2 YFSETQ. The CDR3 sequence is 14 residues long. V was cut by 4 bases and J by 1 base, with 11 bases left in between. This CDR3 reads CASSRSGDNYGYTF. The CDR3 DNA is TGCGCCAGCAGCCGGTCGGGAGATAACTATGGCTACACCTTC.

This chain connects TRBV5-4 to TRBJ2-4; no clear D. There are 15 residues in the CDR3. V gave up 1 base and J gave up 0 bases, with 8 bases separating them. The germline V gene encodes CDR1 SGHNT and CDR2 YYREEE (reference sequence). CDR3 region: CASSLFSGAKNIQYF. The CDR3 bases are TGTGCCAGCAGCTTGTTTTCGGGAGCCAAAAACATTCAGTACTTC.

This chain links TRBV3-1 (or the pseudogene TRBV3-2) with TRBJ1-6, with D perhaps TRBD1 (6 bases). The germline gives CDR1 LGHDT, CDR2 YNNKEL (reference sequence). Trimming pared 1 base from V and 9 bases from J, leaving 16 bases between. The CDR3 spans 16 residues. CDR3 loop: CASSQVGGGSGSPLHF. The CDR3 DNA reads TGTGCCAGCAGCCAAGTTGGAGGGGGGTCCGGTTCACCCCTCCACTTT.

J is TRBJ1-3 and V is TRBV9; no clear D gene. Deletions cut 1 base from V and 0 bases from J, with 5 bases between. This CDR3 comprises 14 residues. CDR1 SGDLS and CDR2 YYNGEE come from the germline V gene. The CDR3 DNA follows: TGTGCCAGCAGCGTAACACCCTCTGGAAACACCATATATTTT. Protein sequence: CASSVTPSGNTIYF.